Below are 12 T cell receptor beta chains sequenced from a single sample in a study of identical twins. TCRdb re-analysed the 5' RACE reads in MiXCR, keeping a single row per CDR3 protein. The sample holds about 720,000 distinct CDR3 sequences, 8.6% seen once. In addition, the sample was reused for a study of yellow fever vaccine responses in identical twins.

Sequencing input: PBMCs. Receptor source: a woman between 18 and 29 years old in good health.

The genes are TRBV19 and TRBJ1-1, with D maybe TRBD1 (5 bases). Germline CDR1 and CDR2: LNHDA and SQIVND (reference sequence). Trimming removed 7 bases at V and 1 base at J, with 7 bases between. The CDR3 has 12 residues. The DNA for the CDR3 is TGTGCCAGTAACAGGCAGAACACTGAAGCTTTCTTT. Its translation is CASNRQNTEAFF.

This clonotype has at least ten counts. The chain recombines TRBV5-1 with TRBJ2-7, with D perhaps matching TRBD1 (5 bases). Trimming pared 2 bases from V and 2 bases from J, leaving 17 bases between. From germline, CDR1 is SGHRS and CDR2 YFSETQ. The CDR3 runs to 16 residues. Here the CDR3 reads CASSLIPKGYPYEQYF. The CDR3 DNA reads as TGCGCCAGCAGCTTAATCCCGAAGGGGTACCCCTACGAGCAGTACTTC.

The genes are TRBV7-9 and TRBJ2-1, with 11 bases aligning to TRBD2. J lost 1 base, V lost 7 bases, and 6 bases had no gene match. The CDR3 has 16 amino acids. The germline CDR1 and CDR2 sequences are SEHNR and FQNEAQ (reference sequence). The CDR3 loop is CASTTTSGASYNEQFF. The CDR3 DNA follows: TGTGCCAGCACCACGACTAGCGGGGCTTCCTACAATGAGCAGTTCTTC.

The CDR3 here is CASSLEPGAGNEQYF. CDR3 nucleotide sequence: TGTGCCAGCAGCTTAGAACCGGGGGCGGGGAACGAGCAGTACTTC. The chain links TRBV7-2 to TRBJ2-7; D may be TRBD1 or TRBD2 (6 bases each). The CDR3 consists of 15 residues. V lost 1 base, J lost 5 bases, and 15 bases lay in between. Germline CDR1 is SGHTA and CDR2 is FQGNSA.

This clonotype was seen a handful of times. The chain recombines TRBV5-1 with TRBJ2-7; TRBD2 agrees at 7 bases. This CDR3 region has 15 residues. Germline V CDR1 and CDR2: SGHRS, YFSETQ. The V segment lost 0 bases and the J segment 7 bases; nucleotides outside the gene matches: 10. The CDR3 region has the DNA TGCGCCAGCAGCTTGGCCTCTAGCGGTTTCCGGGAGCAGTACTTC. Its protein product is CASSLASSGFREQYF.

This clonotype occurred many times. The CDR3 is CASSQEIAPETQYF. In DNA, the CDR3 is TGTGCCAGCAGCCAAGAAATTGCACCGGAGACCCAGTACTTC. This chain joins TRBV4-2 and TRBJ2-5; D gene uncertain. Germline V gene sequence: CDR1 LGHNA, CDR2 YNFKEQ. CDR3 length: 14 amino acids. V gave up 0 bases and J gave up 5 bases, with 10 bases separating them.

The chain links TRBV9 to TRBJ1-5; maybe TRBD1 (6 bases). The V end lost 0 bases, the J end lost 2 bases, and 6 bases lay between the germline ends. Germline CDR1 and CDR2: SGDLS and YYNGEE. The CDR3 has 14 amino acids. Here the CDR3 reads CASSVAGGNQPQHF. DNA of the CDR3: TGTGCCAGCAGCGTAGCAGGGGGCAATCAGCCCCAGCATTTT.

This sequence joins TRBV7-2 and TRBJ2-5; TRBD1 matches at 7 bases. This CDR3 is 18 amino acids long. Looked up from germline, CDR1 is SGHTA and CDR2 is FQGNSA. With V trimmed by 0 bases and J by 5 bases, 15 bases remained unmatched. CDR3 amino acids: CASSLAINTAGGRETQYF. CDR3 sequence (DNA): TGTGCCAGCAGCTTAGCGATTAATACCGCAGGGGGAAGGGAGACCCAGTACTTC.

This clonotype has only a few counts. The V and J genes are TRBV7-6 and TRBJ2-3; D possibly matches TRBD1 or TRBD2 (5 bases each). V was shortened by 5 bases and J by 3 bases, with 15 bases between the two germline ends. The length of the CDR3 is 15 residues. Per germline, CDR1 SGHVS and CDR2 FNYEAQ. The CDR3 DNA is TGTGCCAGCAGCCGAACCGGGACGGTAACAGATACGCAGTATTTT. Encoded protein: CASSRTGTVTDTQYF.

This chain uses TRBV5-1 with TRBJ2-7; D might be TRBD1 or TRBD2, each matching 5 bases. Germline CDR1 and CDR2: SGHRS and YFSETQ. Deletions cut 0 bases from V and 2 bases from J, with 9 bases between. The CDR3 has 14 amino acids. The CDR3 protein is CASSLGPGPYEQYF. The CDR3 coding sequence is TGCGCCAGCAGCTTGGGGCCGGGACCCTACGAGCAGTACTTC.

The chain combines TRBV9 with TRBJ1-6; TRBD1 is a possible D gene (6 bases). CDR3 length equals 15 residues. Germline CDR1 reads SGDLS; CDR2 reads YYNGEE. V was clipped by 1 base and J by 3 bases, with 8 bases between them. The CDR3 is CASSVQGSYNSPLHF. The CDR3 DNA reads as TGTGCCAGCAGCGTACAGGGGAGCTATAATTCACCCCTCCACTTT.

This clonotype was detected only a few times. The chain carries TRBV6-2 or TRBV6-3 and TRBJ1-5; D is possibly TRBD1 (5 bases). The CDR3 loop spans 15 amino acids. V shed 7 bases and J shed 5 bases, with 18 bases lying between them. Germline CDR1 is MNHEY and CDR2 is SVGEGT. CDR3 in amino acids: CASIGAPGGDQPQHF. The CDR3 coding sequence is TGTGCCAGCATTGGGGCCCCCGGGGGAGATCAGCCCCAGCATTTT.